This T cell receptor (beta chain) was sequenced during a study of Ad26.COV2.S vaccination and SARS-CoV-2 variants. Study at large: Dosing was one shot or two shots 56 days apart.

Study-wide points: Vaccine recipients had higher spike-specific TCR breadth than placebo recipients. Total T cell responses, in the TCR breadth and depth analyses, may have been underestimated.

Losses at the gene ends were 1 base for V and 3 bases for J; bases not matched to a gene: 11. The germline V gene encodes CDR1 SEHNR and CDR2 FQNEAQ (reference sequence). CDR3 length equals 17 residues. As regards this clone: Its cognate antigen is unknown.

As for treatment: 15 to 20 received Ad26.COV2.S at low or high dose, single or two shots; about 5 received placebo; per-sample allocation not given. All samples were drawn on day 63, counting from the first vaccine or placebo injection. In the vaccine, an Ad26 vector expressed the SARS-CoV-2 spike of the Wuhan strain. Profiled with immunoSEQ multiplex PCR; TCRdb holds only in-frame clones, not every one. Of roughly 380,000 clones listed, roughly 90% are singletons. This sequence joins TRBV7-9 and TRBJ1-2; 7 positions agree with TRBD1. This material consisted of peripheral blood, taken in a trial of Ad26.COV2.S vaccine versus placebo. The receptor comes from a person aged 18-65 years who received the Ad26.COV2.S COVID-19 vaccine or a placebo. The CDR3 DNA sequence: TGTGCCAGCAGCTTAGAGGGGTCGGCAGGGGGACACTATGGCTACACCTTC. Amino acid sequence: CASSLEGSAGGHYGYTF.